One sample yielded the 25 T cell receptor beta chains listed below, sequenced in a study of T cell changes during pregnancy in multiple sclerosis. Sequencing was performed with immunoSEQ multiplex PCR; in TCRdb, only in-frame clones are kept and a portion is missing. The data contain fewer than 30,000 clones, about 92% of them singletons. The sequences come from CD4+ T cells from peripheral blood mononuclear cells, collected in the first trimester of pregnancy. All receptors come from a female donor with multiple sclerosis, enrolled in a pregnancy study.

V and J are TRBV7-2 and TRBJ1-3; no clear D. In germline, CDR1 is SGHTA, CDR2 FQGNSA. The CDR3 runs 15 residues. V lost 6 bases, J lost 0 bases, and 12 bases lay in between. The CDR3 bases are TGTGCCAGCAGACCCTCGCCTACCTCTGGAAACACCATATATTTT. Residues: CASRPSPTSGNTIYF.

The rearrangement uses TRBV7-2 and TRBJ2-3; D uncertain. The V and J ends lost 6 bases and 3 bases respectively, with 10 bases between them. The CDR3 sequence is 13 residues long. From germline, CDR1 is SGHTA and CDR2 FQGNSA. The CDR3 sequence: CASRNSWTDTQYF. CDR3 in DNA: TGTGCCAGCAGGAATAGCTGGACAGATACGCAGTATTTT. The full variable domain, in which reference TRBV7-2 and TRBJ2-3 provide the parts outside the CDR3, is GAGVSQSPSNKVTEKGKDVELRCDPISGHTALYWYRQSLGQGLEFLIYFQGNSAPDKSGLPSDRFSAERTGGSVSTLTIQRTQQEDSAVYLCASRNSWTDTQYFGPGTRLTVL.

The gene calls are TRBV5-1 and TRBJ2-3, with 13 bases aligning to TRBD2. J was trimmed by 0 bases and V by 4 bases; bases with no gene match: 5. Germline values: CDR1 SGHRS, CDR2 YFSETQ. The CDR3 sequence is 17 residues long. Written as DNA, the CDR3 is TGCGCCAGCAGCCGACTAGCGGGGGGACAAAGCACAGATACGCAGTATTTT. This translates into CASSRLAGGQSTDTQYF.

This clone was seen only once. The chain recombines TRBV5-1 with TRBJ2-7; 8 nucleotides line up with TRBD1. The CDR3 is 15 residues long. The germline V gene has CDR1 SGHRS and CDR2 YFSETQ. Trimming removed 4 bases from V and 3 bases from J; junction bases left unmatched: 9. Here the CDR3 DNA reads TGCGCCAGCAGCCCATACAGGGGGGTCAGCTACGAGCAGTACTTC. Protein: CASSPYRGVSYEQYF.

The chain employs TRBV7-9 and TRBJ1-1; the match to TRBD1 covers 9 bases. This CDR3 contains 13 residues. Trimming at V came to 5 bases and at J to 11 bases, leaving 9 bases not matched to a gene. CDR1 is SEHNR, CDR2 FQNEAQ, per germline (reference sequence). The CDR3 region has the DNA TGTGCCAGCAGCGTCCCGGGACAGGGCCGGGCTTTCTTT. Its protein product is CASSVPGQGRAFF.

This clone appeared a single time. The chain joins TRBV4-1 to TRBJ2-5, with D unresolved. This CDR3 region has 17 residues. Trimming shortened V by 4 bases and J by 6 bases, and 24 bases separated the two germline ends. Germline loops: CDR1 MGHRA, CDR2 YSYEKL. The CDR3 nucleotides read TGCGCCAGCAGCCCCACGGAGTTCGCGATTCTTCGGCAGACCCAGTACTTC. Protein product: CASSPTEFAILRQTQYF.

The rearrangement uses TRBV10-1 and TRBJ1-2, with D unresolved. Looked up from germline, CDR1 is WNHNN and CDR2 is SYGVQD (reference sequence). V dropped 3 bases and J dropped 2 bases, with 7 bases sitting between them. This CDR3 has 13 residues. The CDR3 nucleotides are TGCGCCAGCAGTGACAGGTCCAACTATGGCTACACCTTC. Its protein is CASSDRSNYGYTF.

This clone was counted once. CDR3 protein: CASSITGTGKETQYF. The CDR3 nucleotides are TGTGCCAGTAGTATCACTGGGACAGGGAAGGAGACCCAGTACTTC. V and J are TRBV19 and TRBJ2-5; 9 bases fit TRBD1. V was clipped by 3 bases and J by 5 bases; unmatched bases: 7. Germline loops: CDR1 LNHDA, CDR2 SQIVND (reference sequence). The CDR3 extends over 15 amino acids.

The chain recombines TRBV4-2 with TRBJ2-3; 9 positions match TRBD1. The CDR3 is 17 residues long. Germline CDR1 and CDR2: LGHNA and YNFKEQ. Trimming cost V 4 bases and J 5 bases; bases outside gene matches: 13. CDR3 residues: CASSLGDYRGHGDTQYF. In DNA, the CDR3 is TGTGCCAGCAGCCTCGGGGACTACAGGGGGCATGGAGATACGCAGTATTTT.

The rearrangement joins TRBV19 to TRBJ2-7; 8 nucleotides line up with TRBD1. The CDR3 is 13 amino acids. Looked up from germline, CDR1 is LNHDA and CDR2 is SQIVND (reference sequence). J lost 4 bases, V lost 8 bases, and 7 bases had no gene match. The CDR3 bases are TGTGCCAGTGCGATGGACAGGGAATACGAGCAGTACTTC. Residues: CASAMDREYEQYF. The full variable domain, rest sourced from reference TRBV19 and TRBJ2-7, is DGGITQSPKYLFRKEGQNVTLSCEQNLNHDAMYWYRQDPGQGLRLIYYSQIVNDFQKGDIAEGYSVSREKKESFPLTVTSAQKNPTAFYLCASAMDREYEQYFGPGTRLTVT.

This chain uses TRBV5-5 with TRBJ2-3; TRBD1 matches 9 bases. The germline CDR1 and CDR2 sequences are SGHKS and YYEKEE (reference sequence). V was clipped by 3 bases and J by 1 base; unmatched bases: 6. This CDR3 has 16 residues. As DNA, the CDR3 is TGTGCCAGCAGCTATGGGTGGGACAGGGGCACAGATACGCAGTATTTT. Its protein product is CASSYGWDRGTDTQYF.

The J gene is TRBJ1-2, the V gene TRBV9; no clear D gene. The germline V and J ends were trimmed by 0 bases and 0 bases, with 9 bases remaining between them. This CDR3 spans 15 amino acids. The germline V gene encodes CDR1 SGDLS and CDR2 YYNGEE. DNA for the CDR3: TGTGCCAGCAGCGTAGGGGGAGTGACTAACTATGGCTACACCTTC. Its protein product is CASSVGGVTNYGYTF.

The V call is TRBV2, the J call TRBJ1-5; D is undetermined. The CDR3 totals 12 residues. Germline V lookup: CDR1 SNHLY, CDR2 FYNNEI. The germline V and J ends were trimmed by 4 bases and 5 bases, with 6 bases remaining between them. The CDR3 DNA is TGTGCCAGCAGTGGCGAGTATCAGCCCCAGCATTTT. The encoded protein is CASSGEYQPQHF.

V gene TRBV10-3 combines with J gene TRBJ2-5; 9 nucleotides align to TRBD2. V gave up 6 bases and J gave up 4 bases; unmatched junction bases: 3. The CDR3 has 13 amino acids. CDR1 is ENHRY and CDR2 is SYGVKD in the germline V gene. The CDR3 loop reads CAISRSGGETQYF. The CDR3 DNA is TGTGCCATCAGCCGTAGCGGGGGAGAGACCCAGTACTTC.

The J gene is TRBJ2-7, the V gene TRBV19, with 8 nucleotides matching TRBD1. With V trimmed by 5 bases and J by 6 bases, 21 bases remained unmatched. Germline-derived CDR1 and CDR2 are LNHDA and SQIVND (reference sequence). CDR3 length: 18 amino acids. For the CDR3, the DNA is TGTGCCAGTAGTCGAAGTGGGGCAGGGGGCGCACTGGGGTTCGAGCAGTACTTC. It translates to CASSRSGAGGALGFEQYF.

The chain uses TRBV6-1 and TRBJ1-1; D possibly corresponds to TRBD1 (5 bases). CDR3 length: 14 residues. Germline values: CDR1 MNHNS, CDR2 SASEGT. The V end lost 1 base, the J end lost 5 bases, and 11 bases lay between the germline ends. The CDR3 nucleotides are TGTGCCAGCAGTGAAGTCTACCCAGGGACTGAAGCTTTCTTT. Residues: CASSEVYPGTEAFF.

The chain uses TRBV4-1 and TRBJ2-3; 7 bases map to TRBD2. V lost 1 base and J lost 5; bases outside the gene matches: 9. The V gene's germline CDR1 is MGHRA and CDR2 YSYEKL. The CDR3 spans 16 residues. The CDR3 region has the DNA TGCGCCAGCAGCCAAGCGGGAGCGGGGATCATAGATACGCAGTATTTT. Translation gives CASSQAGAGIIDTQYF.

This sequence joins TRBV5-6 and TRBJ1-1; 8 positions match TRBD1. CDR3 size: 15 residues. Per the germline V gene, CDR1 is SGHDT and CDR2 is YYEEEE. V shed 1 base and J 5 bases; nucleotides not matched to a gene: 7. In nucleotides, the CDR3 is TGTGCCAGCAGCTTGACACAGGGGGGTAAAACTGAAGCTTTCTTT. Amino acids: CASSLTQGGKTEAFF.

The rearrangement joins TRBV19 to TRBJ1-2; 10 positions match TRBD1. This CDR3 region has 14 residues. Losses at the gene ends were 7 bases for V and 3 bases for J; bases not matched to a gene: 5. Germline lookup yields CDR1 LNHDA and CDR2 SQIVND (reference sequence). This CDR3 is CASIRQGADYGYTF. The CDR3 DNA sequence: TGTGCCAGTATAAGACAGGGGGCGGACTATGGCTACACCTTC.

A single count supports this clone. The V and J genes are TRBV5-1 and TRBJ2-1, with 11 bases aligning to TRBD2. Germline V gene sequence: CDR1 SGHRS, CDR2 YFSETQ. Losses at the gene ends were 4 bases for V and 7 bases for J; bases not matched to a gene: 16. The CDR3 covers 18 residues. DNA for the CDR3: TGCGCCAGCAGCCCCTCGGCTACCTTAGCGGGGGGGCAAAATGAGCAGTTCTTC. Amino acid sequence: CASSPSATLAGGQNEQFF. Variable domain in full (rest from reference TRBV5-1 and TRBJ2-1): KAGVTQTPRYLIKTRGQQVTLSCSPISGHRSVSWYQQTPGQGLQFLFEYFSETQRNKGNFPGRFSGRQFSNSRSEMNVSTLELGDSALYLCASSPSATLAGGQNEQFFGPGTRLTVL.

The rearrangement uses TRBV5-1 and TRBJ2-3, with 12 bases that match TRBD2. Germline CDR1 SGHRS, CDR2 YFSETQ. This CDR3 comprises 17 residues. The ends lost 0 bases at V and 3 bases at J; junction bases unmatched: 5. CDR3 sequence (DNA): TGCGCCAGCAGCTTGGCTCCTAGCGGGGGGGAGACAGATACGCAGTATTTT. It translates to CASSLAPSGGETDTQYF.

The J gene is TRBJ2-5, the V gene TRBV2, with TRBD2 as a possible D gene (5 bases). This CDR3 spans 15 amino acids. Deletions cut 2 bases from V and 1 base from J, with 11 bases between. CDR1 and CDR2 from the germline V gene are SNHLY and FYNNEI. DNA of the CDR3: TGTGCCAGCAGTGAACTCGGGGTCCCCCAAGAGACCCAGTACTTC. This translates into CASSELGVPQETQYF.

The chain links TRBV6-5 to TRBJ2-7; TRBD2 matches at 8 bases. The V segment lost 7 bases and the J segment 6 bases; nucleotides outside the gene matches: 8. CDR3 length: 13 residues. From germline, CDR1 is MNHEY and CDR2 SVGAGI. CDR3 DNA: TGTGCCAGCATCCGCCCGGGGGGGGCCGAGCAGTACTTC. Encoded protein: CASIRPGGAEQYF.

The gene calls are TRBV4-3 and TRBJ2-7; a possible D gene is TRBD2 (7 bases). The CDR3 consists of 18 residues. Per germline, CDR1 LGHNA and CDR2 YSLEER. V gave up 4 bases and J gave up 6 bases, with 28 bases separating them. Written as DNA, the CDR3 is TGCGCCAGCAGCCCTACCATGGGGGGGGCAGCCTCCCGGGGCGAGCAGTACTTC. It is translated as CASSPTMGGAASRGEQYF.

V and J are TRBV5-1 and TRBJ2-5, with 14 positions matching TRBD2. The CDR3 has 16 amino acids. Germline trimming cut 3 bases from V and 4 bases from J; bases unmatched to any gene: 5. CDR1 is SGHRS, CDR2 YFSETQ, per germline. CDR3 residues: CASSSFGLAGGETQYF. The CDR3 DNA reads as TGCGCCAGCAGCTCCTTCGGACTAGCGGGGGGAGAGACCCAGTACTTC.